This T cell receptor (beta chain) stems from a study of cytomegalovirus exposure and HLA in healthy donors. Study results and caveats: Investigators reported approximately 150 TCR beta chains as tied to cytomegalovirus. As a later analysis showed, a missense DCLRE1C variant was linked to trimming of TCR beta V- and J-genes. Researchers reported in a later analysis that common viral pathogens appeared linked to several top clusters.

With 4 bases clipped from V and 1 base from J, the junction kept 4 bases outside the gene matches. The germline gives CDR1 MDHEN, CDR2 SYDVKM. The CDR3 covers 15 residues. With regard to this clone: Its antigen is currently unknown.

A multiplex PCR was run with 60 Vbeta primers and 13 Jbeta primers. Assay: immunoSEQ multiplex PCR; the TCRdb copy retains only in-frame clones and omits some. The sample contains roughly 90,000 clones, roughly 72% of which appear only once. Sample: PBMCs. This chain uses TRBV28 with TRBJ1-2; 9 bases align to TRBD1. The clonotype originates from a man aged 30 to 39 in good health and CMV-seropositive. The DNA for the CDR3 is TGTGCCAGCAGTTGGGGGACAGGGTTTAACTATGGCTACACCTTC. It translates to CASSWGTGFNYGYTF.